This T cell receptor (beta chain) was documented in a study of OX40 agonist ivuxolimab in advanced cancers. For the study at large: In this cohort, patients received ivuxolimab, an agonistic anti-OX40 (CD134) antibody.

The method was immunoSEQ multiplex PCR; TCRdb's version includes in-frame clones alone and lacks a portion of them. This table has about 26,000 clones, 80% to 90% appearing once. Trimming pared 0 bases from V and 5 bases from J, leaving 16 bases between. This CDR3 is built from 15 residues. Germline loops: CDR1 SQVTM, CDR2 ANQGSEA. This chain uses TRBV29-1 with TRBJ2-5; D could derive from TRBD1 or TRBD2 (6 bases each). This TCR was recovered from an adult with an advanced solid tumor such as melanoma, head and neck, liver or kidney cancer. The source material was CD4+ or CD8+ T cells sorted from blood, sampled in a trial of the OX40 agonist ivuxolimab. The CDR3 region has the DNA TGCAGCGTTGAAGATCTGGGGGGCCCGATGGAGACCCAGTACTTC. As protein: CSVEDLGGPMETQYF. The entire variable domain, with the rest obtained from reference TRBV29-1 and TRBJ2-5, is as follows: SAVISQKPSRDICQRGTSLTIQCQVDSQVTMMFWYRQQPGQSLTLIATANQGSEATYESGFVIDKFPISRPNLTFSTLTVSNMSPEDSSIYLCSVEDLGGPMETQYFGPGTRLLVL.